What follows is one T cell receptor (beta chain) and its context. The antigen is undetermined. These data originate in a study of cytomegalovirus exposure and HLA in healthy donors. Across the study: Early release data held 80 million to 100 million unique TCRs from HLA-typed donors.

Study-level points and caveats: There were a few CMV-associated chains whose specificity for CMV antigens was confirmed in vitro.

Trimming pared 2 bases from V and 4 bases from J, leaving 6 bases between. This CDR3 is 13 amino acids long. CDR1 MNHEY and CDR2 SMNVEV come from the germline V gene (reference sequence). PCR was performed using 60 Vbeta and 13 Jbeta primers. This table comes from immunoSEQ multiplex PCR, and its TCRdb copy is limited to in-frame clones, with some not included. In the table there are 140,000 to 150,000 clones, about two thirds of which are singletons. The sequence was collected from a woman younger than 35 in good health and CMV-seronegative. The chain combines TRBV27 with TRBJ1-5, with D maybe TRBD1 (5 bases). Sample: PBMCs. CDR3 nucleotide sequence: TGTGCCAGCAGTTTAAGGGGAAATCAGCCCCAGCATTTT. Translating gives CASSLRGNQPQHF.